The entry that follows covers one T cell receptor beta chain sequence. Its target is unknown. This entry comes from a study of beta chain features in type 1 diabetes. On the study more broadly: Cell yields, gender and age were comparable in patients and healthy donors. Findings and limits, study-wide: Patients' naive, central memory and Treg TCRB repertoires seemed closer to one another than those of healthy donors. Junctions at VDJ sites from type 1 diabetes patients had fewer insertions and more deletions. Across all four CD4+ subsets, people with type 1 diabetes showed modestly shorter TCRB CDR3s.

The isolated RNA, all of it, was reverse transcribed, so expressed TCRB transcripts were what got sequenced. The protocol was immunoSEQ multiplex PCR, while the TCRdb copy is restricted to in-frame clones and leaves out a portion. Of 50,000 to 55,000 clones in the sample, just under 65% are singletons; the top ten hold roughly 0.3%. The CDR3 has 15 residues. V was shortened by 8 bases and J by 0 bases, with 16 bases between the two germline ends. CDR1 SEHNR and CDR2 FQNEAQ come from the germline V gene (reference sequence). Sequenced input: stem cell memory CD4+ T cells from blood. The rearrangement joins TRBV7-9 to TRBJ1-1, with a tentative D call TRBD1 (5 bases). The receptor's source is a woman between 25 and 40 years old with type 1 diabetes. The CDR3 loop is CASRAPDKLNTEAFF. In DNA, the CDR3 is TGTGCCAGCCGCGCCCCGGACAAACTGAACACTGAAGCTTTCTTT.